This entry lists 7 T cell receptor beta chains sequenced from one sample in a study of shared clonotypes between healthy human individuals (TCRdb year 2020). The library was produced with the immunoSEQ multiplex PCR assay. The table comes from immuneACCESS by way of TCRdb, which keeps in-frame sequences with V and J called. Part of the clones is missing from these tables; in studies checked, under half for an unresolved V gene and the rest for unknown reasons. In all, the sample holds fewer than 850,000 clones, and 80% to 95% of those were seen once. Of the sample, approximately 35% falls within the top ten clones. Material: memory CD8+ T cells from PBMCs. This specimen's cell subset or site label, per the study, means: CD45RO+ cells pooled with CCR7-negative TemRA cells. These receptors all stem from a man between 18 and 29 years old in good health. Some clones in this sample may be carry-over from other donors' samples.

The rearrangement uses TRBV4-1 and TRBJ1-2; no firm D call. The CDR3 contains 15 residues. V was trimmed by 2 bases and J by 3 bases, leaving 13 bases between them. Germline V CDR1 and CDR2: MGHRA, YSYEKL. CDR3 in amino acids: CASSQLFIRDYGYTF. The CDR3 coding sequence is TGCGCCAGCAGCCAACTTTTTATCCGAGACTATGGCTACACCTTC.

The CDR3 sequence: CASSLEVSYNEQFF. CDR3 DNA sequence: TGTGCCAGCAGCTTGGAGGTATCCTACAATGAGCAGTTCTTC. The V gene is TRBV5-6, the J gene TRBJ2-1; D unclear. The CDR3 sequence is 14 residues long. Trimming removed 0 bases from V and 1 base from J, with 5 bases in between. Germline CDR1 is SGHDT and CDR2 is YYEEEE.

The genes are TRBV4-1 and TRBJ1-6; weak D call: TRBD1 (6 bases). The V end lost 1 base, the J end lost 7 bases, and 8 bases lay between the germline ends. This CDR3 is built from 14 residues. The germline gives CDR1 MGHRA, CDR2 YSYEKL. CDR3 DNA sequence: TGCGCCAGCAGCCAAGGAAGGGGGAATTCACCCCTCCACTTT. The encoded protein is CASSQGRGNSPLHF.

This chain joins TRBV11-2 and TRBJ1-2; 8 positions match TRBD1. CDR1 and CDR2 (germline): SGHAT, FQNNGV. After removal of 2 bases from V and 6 bases from J, the junction contained 14 bases not matched to a gene. The CDR3 spans 17 residues. CDR3 coding DNA: TGTGCCAGCAGCTTAAGGGCAGGGGGCTTGATATTCGATGGCTACACCTTC. Translating it yields CASSLRAGGLIFDGYTF.

The V call is TRBV27, the J call TRBJ2-7; tentative D call: TRBD1 (5 bases). From germline, CDR1 is MNHEY and CDR2 SMNVEV (reference sequence). CDR3 length: 13 residues. V was cut by 5 bases and J by 6 bases, with 14 bases left in between. The CDR3 nucleotides read TGTGCCAGCAGTCAAGGGGCACCCTTCGAGCAGTACTTC. As protein: CASSQGAPFEQYF.

The rearrangement links TRBV15 to TRBJ2-1; no clear D. Germline assignment: CDR1 LNHNV and CDR2 YYDKDF (reference sequence). This CDR3 contains 13 residues. The ends were cut back, 5 bases at V and 15 bases at J, with 20 bases in the middle. CDR3 amino acids: CATSPRFVQPGFF. CDR3 bases: TGTGCCACCAGCCCCCGGTTCGTCCAACCCGGGTTCTTC.

The chain uses TRBV30 and TRBJ2-2; TRBD2 aligns across 14 bases. Germline CDR1 GTSNPN, CDR2 SVGIG (reference sequence). The length of the CDR3 is 18 residues. J gave up 5 bases and V 1 base, and 9 bases lay outside the gene matches. In DNA, the CDR3 is TGTGCCTGGAGTGGACTAGCGGGAGGGCCCTCGAGTACCGGGGAGCTGTTTTTT. It yields the protein CAWSGLAGGPSSTGELFF.